The rows below give T cell receptor beta chains drawn from one sample of a study of identical twins. Via MiXCR, TCRdb re-called the 5' RACE reads, giving one row per CDR3 protein. The table shows 500,000 or so distinct CDR3 sequences, with roughly an eighth occurring only once. These records were also assigned to another study, of yellow fever vaccine responses in identical twins.

The specimen was CD4+ T cells sorted from blood. The receptors come from a young woman in good health. Each CDR3 is given with its conserved first and last residue. Each record gives: D gene, clone size, V gene, J gene, CDR3 protein, CDR3 DNA. A D gene is named only where the DNA matches it firmly. The size of a clone is reported for some rows only, either as once, few or many, or as a class for expanded clones.

NA	NA	TRBV6-1	TRBJ1-1	CASSEVDGATEAFF	TGTGCCAGCAGTGAAGTGGATGGGGCCACTGAAGCTTTCTTT
NA	NA	TRBV15	TRBJ2-7	CATSRDLGQGPYEQYF	TGTGCCACCAGCAGAGATCTTGGGCAGGGACCCTACGAGCAGTACTTC
NA	few	TRBV5-1	TRBJ2-7	CASSVADLGEQYF	TGCGCCAGCAGCGTAGCTGACTTGGGCGAGCAGTACTTC
TRBD2	NA	TRBV9	TRBJ2-5	CASSVGASGGLQETQYF	TGTGCCAGCAGCGTAGGAGCTAGCGGGGGGCTCCAAGAGACCCAGTACTTC
TRBD1	NA	TRBV29-1	TRBJ2-3	CSVENPLQGPTDTQYF	TGCAGCGTTGAAAATCCCCTACAGGGGCCCACAGATACGCAGTATTTT
TRBD1	few	TRBV18	TRBJ1-1	CASSLQGAEDEAFF	TGTGCCAGCTCACTACAGGGGGCGGAAGATGAAGCTTTCTTT
NA	NA	TRBV20-1	TRBJ2-1	CSARDAEFKFF	TGCAGTGCTAGAGATGCGGAGTTCAAGTTCTTC
TRBD1	NA	TRBV2	TRBJ1-6	CASSTGGSYNSPLHF	TGTGCCAGCAGTACAGGGGGTTCCTATAATTCACCCCTCCACTTT
NA	NA	TRBV5-1	TRBJ2-2	CASSLALSVGELFF	TGCGCCAGCAGCTTGGCCTTGTCAGTCGGGGAGCTGTTTTTT
NA	few	TRBV20-1	TRBJ2-1	CSARSVTALYNEQFF	TGCAGTGCAAGAAGCGTCACAGCCCTCTACAATGAGCAGTTCTTC
NA	few	TRBV2	TRBJ2-2	CASSEPGGPTGELFF	TGTGCCAGCAGTGAACCCGGTGGTCCCACCGGGGAGCTGTTTTTT
TRBD2	NA	TRBV9	TRBJ2-5	CASSSRRAGGKETQYF	TGTGCCAGCAGCAGCAGGAGAGCGGGGGGGAAAGAGACCCAGTACTTC
NA	many	TRBV27	TRBJ1-4	CASRREGRLEEKLFF	TGTGCCAGCAGACGTGAAGGGCGTTTGGAGGAAAAACTGTTTTTT
NA	NA	TRBV28	TRBJ2-4	CASSFSGTLAKNIQYF	TGTGCCAGCAGTTTTAGTGGGACTTTAGCCAAAAACATTCAGTACTTC
TRBD2	few	TRBV20-1	TRBJ2-1	CSAPALAGDYNEQFF	TGCAGTGCCCCCGCCCTAGCGGGGGACTACAATGAGCAGTTCTTC
NA	few	TRBV5-1	TRBJ2-7	CASSLGPAYEQYF	TGCGCCAGCAGCTTGGGTCCAGCCTACGAGCAGTACTTC
NA	many	TRBV20-1	TRBJ2-4	CSARAGNIQYF	TGCAGTGCTAGAGCTGGAAACATTCAGTACTTC
TRBD1	NA	TRBV4-3	TRBJ2-3	CASSPGTGGPLDTQYF	TGCGCCAGCAGCCCCGGGACAGGGGGCCCCCTGGATACGCAGTATTTT
NA	NA	TRBV15	TRBJ2-7	CATSRPGRSYEQYF	TGTGCCACCAGCAGACCAGGGCGCTCCTACGAGCAGTACTTC
TRBD1	NA	TRBV19	TRBJ2-7	CASSIPGQFYEQYF	TGTGCCAGTAGTATACCGGGACAGTTCTACGAGCAGTACTTC
NA	NA	TRBV24-1	TRBJ2-3	CATSDLRGNTDTQYF	TGTGCCACCAGTGATTTGAGGGGAAACACAGATACGCAGTATTTT
TRBD2	NA	TRBV7-9	TRBJ2-1	CASSLALAGVPGEQFF	TGTGCCAGCAGCTTAGCCCTAGCGGGAGTCCCCGGGGAGCAGTTCTTC
NA	few	TRBV15	TRBJ2-2	CATSRDRGFGELFF	TGTGCCACCAGCAGAGATCGGGGGTTCGGGGAGCTGTTTTTT
NA	few	TRBV24-1	TRBJ2-3	CATSEGRGWLDTQYF	TGTGCCACCAGTGAGGGCAGGGGCTGGTTAGATACGCAGTATTTT
NA	few	TRBV20-1	TRBJ2-7	CSARDSRGYEQYF	TGCAGTGCTAGAGATTCACGGGGCTACGAGCAGTACTTC
TRBD2	NA	TRBV19	TRBJ2-7	CPSMGLAGASYEQYF	TGTCCCAGCATGGGACTAGCGGGAGCCTCCTACGAGCAGTACTTC
NA	NA	TRBV9	TRBJ2-1	CASSVGTLRNEQFF	TGTGCCAGCAGCGTAGGGACTCTCCGCAATGAGCAGTTCTTC
NA	NA	TRBV28	TRBJ2-2	CATAQTADTGELFF	TGTGCCACCGCCCAGACAGCGGACACCGGGGAGCTGTTTTTT
NA	NA	TRBV28	TRBJ1-2	CASSLVTGRYGYTF	TGTGCCAGCAGTTTGGTAACAGGCCGCTATGGCTACACCTTC
NA	few	TRBV6-2/TRBV6-3	TRBJ1-1	CASSYRSFPGTEAFF	TGTGCCAGCAGTTACCGTTCGTTCCCGGGGACTGAAGCTTTCTTT
NA	many	TRBV12-3/TRBV12-4	TRBJ1-5	CASSITGTDQPQHF	TGTGCCAGCAGTATCACAGGGACGGATCAGCCCCAGCATTTT
NA	NA	TRBV12-3/TRBV12-4	TRBJ1-3	CASSLSVRPSGNTIYF	TGTGCCAGCAGTTTGAGTGTCAGACCCTCTGGAAACACCATATATTTT
NA	NA	TRBV20-1	TRBJ1-5	CSASRANQPQHF	TGCAGTGCTAGCAGGGCCAATCAGCCCCAGCATTTT
TRBD1	NA	TRBV12-3/TRBV12-4	TRBJ2-1	CASSLGGQGSEQFF	TGTGCCAGCAGTTTAGGTGGACAGGGCAGTGAGCAGTTCTTC
NA	NA	TRBV27	TRBJ2-3	CASSFGYGGRSDTQYF	TGTGCCAGCAGTTTCGGGTATGGAGGGCGATCAGATACGCAGTATTTT
NA	once	TRBV5-1	TRBJ2-7	CASSLPEAYEQYF	TGCGCCAGCAGCCTCCCGGAGGCCTACGAGCAGTACTTC
NA	few	TRBV6-5	TRBJ1-5	CASSYSGGAGGDQPQHF	TGTGCCAGCAGTTACTCCGGGGGGGCAGGTGGCGATCAGCCCCAGCATTTT
NA	NA	TRBV12-3/TRBV12-4	TRBJ1-4	CASSLREEKLFF	TGTGCCAGCAGTTTACGGGAGGAAAAACTGTTTTTT